These T cell receptor beta chains were read from a single sample in a study of cytomegalovirus exposure and HLA in healthy donors. The protocol was immunoSEQ multiplex PCR, while the TCRdb copy is restricted to in-frame clones and leaves out a portion. Counted here are tens of thousands of clones, approximately 57% occurring once; the ten biggest clones make up under 8%. The sample taken for sequencing was PBMCs. Receptors originate from a woman between 25 and 40 years old in good health and CMV-seronegative. CDR3s include the opening cysteine and the closing phenylalanine or tryptophan. The order of the fields is J gene, clone size, V gene, D gene, CDR3 length, CDR3 protein, CDR3 DNA. A D gene is named only where the DNA matches it firmly. Rows give clone size only sometimes, using once, few, many, or a class for an expanded clone.

TRBJ2-7 - TRBV6-5 - 15 CASSSGLPIKYEQYF TGTGCCAGCAGTTCCGGACTCCCAATAAAGTACGAGCAGTACTTC
TRBJ2-7 few TRBV21-1 - 17 CASSKGLAGVLSYEQYF TGTGCCAGCAGCAAAGGACTAGCGGGGGTCCTCTCCTACGAGCAGTACTTC
TRBJ2-2 few TRBV2 TRBD2 14 CASQGLERTGELFF TGTGCCAGCCAGGGACTAGAGAGGACCGGGGAGCTGTTTTTT
TRBJ1-1 - TRBV13 - 14 CASSPQGRGTEAFF TGTGCCAGCAGCCCCCAGGGAAGGGGCACTGAAGCTTTCTTT
TRBJ1-2 - TRBV6-6 TRBD1 16 CASSYADRVRSYGYTF TGTGCCAGCAGTTACGCGGACAGGGTGCGGTCATATGGCTACACCTTC
TRBJ2-2 - TRBV12-5 TRBD2 14 CASGLVERGRELFF TGTGCTAGTGGTTTGGTGGAGCGGGGTAGGGAGCTGTTTTTT
TRBJ2-1 - TRBV23-1 TRBD2 18 CASSDPLAGGDRYNEQFF TGCGCCAGCTCGGACCCACTAGCGGGGGGCGATAGGTACAATGAGCAGTTCTTC
TRBJ1-2 - TRBV9 TRBD1 15 CASSAKRQGIYGYTF TGTGCCAGCAGCGCAAAAAGACAGGGGATCTATGGCTACACCTTC
TRBJ2-3 - TRBV4-1 - 15 CASSQIGGRGNTQYF TGCGCCAGCAGCCAAATCGGGGGGCGAGGGAATACGCAGTATTTT
TRBJ2-7 - TRBV27 TRBD2 17 CASSSSRLAGTFYEQYF TGTGCCAGCAGTTCCTCCCGACTAGCGGGGACGTTCTACGAGCAGTACTTC
TRBJ2-7 - TRBV5-8 - 14 CASSLVNTPYEQYF TGTGCCAGCAGCTTGGTCAACACCCCCTACGAGCAGTACTTC
TRBJ1-4 once TRBV27 TRBD1 18 CASSRVAGGYATNEKLFF TGTGCCAGCAGTCGTGTGGCAGGGGGATACGCAACTAATGAAAAACTGTTTTTT
TRBJ2-5 - TRBV5-8 - 12 CASSLGRQTQYF TGTGCCAGCAGCTTAGGCAGGCAGACCCAGTACTTC
TRBJ1-4 - TRBV18 - 13 CASSPTGNEKLFF TGTGCCAGCTCACCAACGGGAAATGAAAAACTGTTTTTT
TRBJ2-3 - TRBV5-4 TRBD2 16 CASSRWTSGVVDTQYF TGTGCCAGCAGTCGCTGGACTAGCGGGGTGGTAGATACGCAGTATTTT
TRBJ1-5 - TRBV25-1 TRBD1 14 CASSRTGNHQPQHF TGTGCCAGCAGTAGGACAGGGAATCATCAGCCCCAGCATTTT
TRBJ1-1 - TRBV28 - 14 CASSSPGTLTEAFF TGTGCCAGCAGTTCCCCCGGGACACTGACTGAAGCTTTCTTT
TRBJ2-7 - TRBV27 - 13 CASSLGRFYEQYF TGTGCCAGCAGTTTAGGCAGGTTCTACGAGCAGTACTTC
TRBJ2-3 - TRBV5-1 - 14 CASRGRLSTDTQYF TGCGCCAGCCGAGGGCGGTTGAGCACAGATACGCAGTATTTT
TRBJ2-7 - TRBV7-9 - 15 CASSPSWDIPYEQYF TGTGCCAGCAGCCCTTCGTGGGACATACCCTACGAGCAGTACTTC
TRBJ1-2 - TRBV18 - 14 CASSSDRARRGYTF TGTGCCAGCTCGTCAGACAGAGCCAGGCGTGGCTACACCTTC
TRBJ2-3 - TRBV7-2 TRBD2 16 CASSFRSSGGGNTQYF TGTGCCAGCAGCTTTCGGTCTAGTGGGGGGGGGAATACGCAGTATTTT
TRBJ1-4 many TRBV6-5 - 14 CASRRTADTEKLFF TGTGCCAGCAGGCGGACAGCGGATACCGAAAAACTGTTTTTT
TRBJ2-7 - TRBV7-3 - 14 CASSLRTELYEQYF TGTGCCAGCAGCTTAAGGACAGAATTATACGAGCAGTACTTC
TRBJ1-2 once TRBV29-1 TRBD1 13 CSAWDSGGYGYTF TGCAGCGCCTGGGACAGCGGGGGGTATGGCTACACCTTC
TRBJ2-5 - TRBV6-1 TRBD1 14 CASTSNRGRETQYF TGTGCCAGCACGTCTAACAGGGGACGAGAGACCCAGTACTTC
TRBJ2-7 - TRBV4-3 TRBD2 13 CASAGLAGGEQYF TGCGCCAGCGCGGGACTAGCGGGAGGCGAGCAGTACTTC
TRBJ1-5 - TRBV27 - 17 CASSSFWGLRDNQPQHF TGTGCCAGCAGTTCATTTTGGGGATTGAGGGACAATCAGCCCCAGCATTTT
TRBJ1-1 few TRBV19 TRBD1 14 CASSYRGQGTEAFF TGTGCCAGTAGTTACAGGGGGCAGGGGACTGAAGCTTTCTTT
TRBJ2-3 few TRBV4-1 - 16 CASSLSAASATDTQYF TGCGCCAGCAGCCTCTCCGCGGCTAGCGCCACAGATACGCAGTATTTT
TRBJ2-4 - TRBV6-5 - 14 CASSYSYGENIQYF TGTGCCAGCAGTTACAGTTACGGGGAAAACATTCAGTACTTC
TRBJ1-2 - TRBV7-8 TRBD1 15 CASSLLGQGLGGYTF TGTGCCAGCAGTTTATTGGGACAGGGGCTGGGTGGCTACACCTTC
TRBJ1-2 - TRBV5-6 TRBD1 15 CASSFGGGAWYGYTF TGTGCCAGCAGCTTTGGAGGGGGCGCTTGGTATGGCTACACCTTC
TRBJ2-4 - TRBV27 - 14 CASRKGAGENIQYF TGTGCCAGTCGGAAAGGCGCAGGCGAAAACATTCAGTACTTC
TRBJ2-2 - TRBV11-2 TRBD2 17 CASSLRASGANTGELFF TGTGCCAGCAGCCTAAGGGCTAGCGGGGCGAACACCGGGGAGCTGTTTTTT
TRBJ2-7 few TRBV11-2 - 13 CASKGAEAYEQYF TGTGCCAGCAAAGGGGCAGAGGCCTACGAGCAGTACTTC
TRBJ1-1 - TRBV5-1 TRBD1 15 CASSLQTGANTEAFF TGCGCCAGCAGCTTACAGACAGGGGCGAACACTGAAGCTTTCTTT
TRBJ2-3 - TRBV5-1 TRBD1 15 CASSLTDRGTDTQYF TGCGCCAGCAGCTTAACCGACAGGGGGACAGATACGCAGTATTTT
TRBJ2-5 - TRBV5-1 - 14 CASSLVPDQETQYF TGCGCCAGCAGCTTGGTGCCAGACCAAGAGACCCAGTACTTC
TRBJ1-1 - TRBV6-1 - 15 CASSEWRTADTEAFF TGTGCCAGCAGTGAATGGAGAACGGCGGACACTGAAGCTTTCTTT
TRBJ2-1 - TRBV5-4 TRBD2 16 CASSPTSGGALVEQFF TGTGCCAGCAGCCCGACTAGCGGGGGGGCCCTGGTTGAGCAGTTCTTC
TRBJ1-4 - TRBV5-1 - 15 CASSLGGGFEEKLFF TGCGCCAGCAGCTTAGGGGGAGGGTTCGAAGAAAAACTGTTTTTT
TRBJ2-3 - TRBV5-1 TRBD2 16 CASSSGLAGRTDTQYF TGCGCCAGCAGCTCCGGACTAGCGGGACGCACAGATACGCAGTATTTT
TRBJ2-1 - TRBV7-9 TRBD2 13 CASSVTSGEPQFF TGTGCCAGCAGCGTGACTAGCGGCGAACCGCAGTTCTTC
TRBJ1-1 few TRBV5-6 - 15 CASSAPGQLNTEAFF TGTGCCAGCAGCGCGCCGGGACAATTGAACACTGAAGCTTTCTTT
TRBJ1-1 - TRBV25-1 - 14 CASSGRDSPTEAFF TGTGCCAGCAGTGGGCGGGACTCACCAACTGAAGCTTTCTTT
TRBJ1-1 - TRBV7-7 TRBD1 13 CASSLATGEEAFF TGTGCCAGCAGCTTAGCAACAGGGGAGGAAGCTTTCTTT
TRBJ2-1 - TRBV5-1 TRBD2 15 CASSLGTSGGKEQFF TGCGCCAGCAGCCTCGGGACTAGCGGGGGGAAGGAGCAGTTCTTC
TRBJ1-5 few TRBV18 TRBD1 15 CASSVNRGREQPQHF TGTGCCAGCTCCGTGAACAGGGGGCGTGAGCAGCCCCAGCATTTT
TRBJ2-7 few TRBV9 TRBD2 15 CASSVEASGAYEQYF TGTGCCAGCAGCGTAGAGGCTAGCGGAGCCTACGAGCAGTACTTC
TRBJ2-7 once TRBV5-3 TRBD1 15 CARSHRTGGPYEQYF TGTGCCAGAAGCCACCGGACAGGGGGCCCCTACGAGCAGTACTTC
TRBJ2-5 - TRBV18 TRBD1 16 CASSPFRGTGDETQYF TGTGCCAGCTCACCATTTCGAGGGACAGGGGATGAGACCCAGTACTTC
TRBJ2-2 - TRBV6-6 - 13 CASSYSRFGELFF TGTGCCAGCAGTTACTCGAGGTTCGGGGAGCTGTTTTTT
TRBJ2-7 - TRBV11-2 - 12 CASSPSPYEQYF TGTGCCAGCAGCCCGTCTCCCTACGAGCAGTACTTC
TRBJ2-1 - TRBV6-1 - 15 CASTTSGPRYNEQFF TGTGCCAGCACTACCTCAGGCCCTCGGTACAATGAGCAGTTCTTC
TRBJ1-2 - TRBV2 - 14 CASSENQAVHGYTF TGTGCCAGCAGTGAGAACCAAGCGGTGCATGGCTACACCTTC
TRBJ2-6 few TRBV9 - 14 CASSAYSGANVLTF TGTGCCAGCAGCGCTTACTCTGGGGCCAACGTCCTGACTTTC
TRBJ2-2 few TRBV7-7 TRBD2 15 CASSTGLADTGELFF TGTGCCAGCAGCACGGGACTAGCTGACACCGGGGAGCTGTTTTTT